These T cell receptor beta chains were read from a single sample in a study of immune characterization of retroperitoneal liposarcoma. Using its own MiXCR run on the PCR reads, TCRdb lists one record per CDR3 protein. The repertoire holds about 10,000 distinct CDR3 sequences, with 25% to 30% as singletons. Sequencing input: tumor tissue. The receptors here all came from a female donor with retroperitoneal liposarcoma. CDR3s include the opening cysteine and the closing phenylalanine or tryptophan. Fields, in order: V gene, CDR3 protein.

V gene: TRBV6-5
CDR3 protein: CASTHKVYNEQFF

V gene: TRBV27
CDR3 protein: CASSFESSYNEQFF

V gene: TRBV11-3
CDR3 protein: CASSSKSSYEQYF

V gene: TRBV6-6
CDR3 protein: CASSYSSSGSFEQYF

V gene: TRBV25-1
CDR3 protein: CASSDTGATEAFF

V gene: TRBV12-5
CDR3 protein: CASGPKLRTTTDTQYF

V gene: TRBV6-1
CDR3 protein: CASSSTWGNEQFF

V gene: TRBV6-1
CDR3 protein: CASSEYLSETQYF

V gene: TRBV12-3/TRBV12-4
CDR3 protein: CASSFSTGGSYGYTF

V gene: TRBV7-9
CDR3 protein: CASSGVSLREKLFF

V gene: TRBV6-4
CDR3 protein: CASSGTPGTGELFF

V gene: TRBV7-8
CDR3 protein: CASSLQQGKPNTEAFF

V gene: TRBV6-1
CDR3 protein: CASSPITPGELYF

V gene: TRBV6-1
CDR3 protein: CATKRGQVPSDEQFF